One and the same sample provided the 17 T cell receptor beta chains below, sequenced in a study of metastatic and nonmetastatic thyroid tumors. Thyroid surgery took place with no prior treatment in any patient. TCRdb called clones again from the PCR reads with MiXCR. There are about 92,000 clones in the sample; about 16% occur only once, and 3.6% lies in the top ten. Material: blood. The receptors originated from a female donor with papillary thyroid cancer or a benign thyroid nodule (not recorded which). Some clones in this sample may be carry-over from other donors' samples.

About this clone itself: Given a much more abundant clone one base away, this may be a read error. CDR3 loop: CASSLLVQGASGNEQFF. CDR3 bases: TGTGCCAGCAGCTTGCTAGTCCAGGGGGCTTCGGGCAATGAGCAGTTCTTC. V gene TRBV13 combines with J gene TRBJ2-1, with 8 bases matching TRBD1. Germline V gene lookup returns CDR1 PRHDT and CDR2 FYEKMQ (reference sequence). J gave up 6 bases and V 3 bases, and 13 bases lay outside the gene matches. The CDR3 totals 17 residues. Supplemented by reference TRBV13 and TRBJ2-1, the full variable domain reads AAGVIQSPRHLIKEKRETATLKCYPIPRHDTVYWYQQGPGQDPQFLISFYEKMQSDKGSIPDRFSAQQFSDYHSELNMSSLELGDSALYFCASSLLVQGASGNEQFFGPGTRLTVL.

The chain employs TRBV5-6 and TRBJ2-2; D may be TRBD2 (6 bases). The CDR3 has 17 residues. The V gene's germline CDR1 is SGHDT and CDR2 YYEEEE. The ends were cut back, 5 bases at V and 5 bases at J, with 22 bases in the middle. The CDR3 DNA sequence: TGTGCCAGCAGGTCCGGGAGTCTCAGGGAAGGGACCGGGGAGCTGTTTTTT. This gives the protein CASRSGSLREGTGELFF.

This clone is labeled medium-sized. The same CDR3 also results from other DNA sequences found in this sample. The chain uses TRBV2 and TRBJ1-2; TRBD1 matches at 7 bases. The CDR3 runs 13 residues. Looked up from germline, CDR1 is SNHLY and CDR2 is FYNNEI. The V segment lost 1 base and the J segment 4 bases; nucleotides outside the gene matches: 0. The CDR3 here is CASSEGQGYGYTF. For the CDR3, the DNA is TGTGCCAGCAGTGAAGGACAGGGCTATGGCTACACCTTC. Full variable domain (rest looked up from reference TRBV2 and TRBJ1-2): EPEVTQTPSHQVTQMGQEVILRCVPISNHLYFYWYRQILGQKVEFLVSFYNNEISEKSEIFDDQFSVERPDGSNFTLKIRSTKLEDSAMYFCASSEGQGYGYTFGSGTRLTVV.

This clone was recorded a few times. A much larger clonotype is one base distant, so this may be a read error. The CDR3 coding sequence is TGTGCCAGCAGCACGGGGGTTGGAGTTGAAGCTTTCTTT. Its translation: CASSTGVGVEAFF. This chain links TRBV5-6 with TRBJ1-1, with D possibly matching TRBD1 (5 bases). V was clipped by 4 bases and J by 7 bases, with 14 bases between them. The germline V gene has CDR1 SGHDT and CDR2 YYEEEE. The length of the CDR3 is 13 residues.

A remark on this clone: A much larger clone lies a single base off, so this may be a read error. The chain carries TRBV5-1 and TRBJ2-7; D call uncertain. The germline CDR1 and CDR2 sequences are SGHRS and YFSETQ. Trimming pared 5 bases from V and 0 bases from J, leaving 6 bases between. This CDR3 comprises 12 residues. CDR3: CASSDTSYEQYF. As DNA, the CDR3 is TGCGCCAGCAGTGACACCTCCTACGAGCAGTACTTC.

There are many counts of this clone. At one end the junction does not follow the germline gene, possibly because of a read error. The chain combines TRBV6-1 with TRBJ1-2; TRBD1 matches at 8 bases. Looked up from germline, CDR1 is MNHNS and CDR2 is SASEGT. This CDR3 is 14 amino acids long. This chain's CDR3 is CASIQGDVNYGYTF. DNA for the CDR3: TGTGCTAGCATACAGGGGGATGTTAACTATGGCTACACCTTC.

In this sample, this clone turned up many times. V and J are TRBV9 and TRBJ1-4, with 9 bases aligning to TRBD1. The CDR3 spans 14 residues. The J segment lost 5 bases and the V segment lost 5 bases, leaving 4 bases of the junction unmatched. CDR1 SGDLS and CDR2 YYNGEE come from the germline V gene. The CDR3 region has the DNA TGTGCCAGCAGTCCCGGGACAGGGAATGAAAAACTGTTTTTT. Protein sequence: CASSPGTGNEKLFF.

This clone came up many times. The rearrangement joins TRBV30 to TRBJ1-2; 7 bases fit TRBD1. Germline trimming cut 4 bases from V and 4 bases from J; bases unmatched to any gene: 3. The germline V gene encodes CDR1 GTSNPN and CDR2 SVGIG (reference sequence). The CDR3 is made up of 12 amino acids. CDR3 DNA sequence: TGTGCCTGGACCGGGACAGCCTATGGCTACACCTTC. Its protein is CAWTGTAYGYTF.

Ten or more counts support this clone. V usage is TRBV20-1 and J usage is TRBJ1-2; a weak D match, TRBD1 (6 bases). V was clipped by 5 bases and J by 8 bases, with 15 bases between them. The germline gives CDR1 DFQATT, CDR2 SNEGSKA (reference sequence). This CDR3 has 12 residues. The CDR3: CSAGEGGSGYTF. The DNA of the CDR3 is TGCAGTGCTGGGGAGGGGGGTTCCGGCTACACCTTC.

Ten or more counts support this clone. The chain employs TRBV10-3 and TRBJ2-4, with D perhaps TRBD2 (5 bases). CDR1 is ENHRY and CDR2 is SYGVKD in the germline V gene. Trimming stripped 0 bases from V and 10 bases from J, with 16 bases between. The CDR3 spans 15 residues. The CDR3, as DNA: TGTGCCATCAGTGAGTCGAACCAATACACGGGGATTCAGTACTTC. Protein product: CAISESNQYTGIQYF.

This clone came up many times. The gene calls are TRBV5-6 and TRBJ2-7; 7 bases are shared with TRBD2. Germline V gene sequence: CDR1 SGHDT, CDR2 YYEEEE. The J segment lost 0 bases and the V segment lost 2 bases, leaving 5 bases of the junction unmatched. This CDR3 contains 15 residues. The CDR3 DNA sequence: TGTGCCAGCAGCTTACTTCTAGCGGCCTCCTACGAGCAGTACTTC. Its translation: CASSLLLAASYEQYF.

This clone was seen many times. The V gene is TRBV2, the J gene TRBJ1-2, with D maybe TRBD1 (5 bases). The CDR3 has 14 residues. In germline, CDR1 is SNHLY, CDR2 FYNNEI. Trimming took off 7 bases at V and 4 bases at J, with 16 bases between the two ends. The CDR3 nucleotides read TGTGCCAGCACTCCCTCGGGGGTGAGCTATGGCTACACCTTC. Translating it yields CASTPSGVSYGYTF.

Comments on this clone: Since a much larger clone is just one base distant, this may be a read error. This specimen includes other DNA sequences encoding the same CDR3. The chain is built from TRBV6-1 and TRBJ1-5; TRBD1 matches at 9 bases. CDR1 is MNHNS and CDR2 is SASEGT in the germline V gene. The CDR3 spans 12 residues. The V segment lost 7 bases and the J segment 11 bases; nucleotides outside the gene matches: 6. CDR3 region: CASILQGAAQHF. DNA for the CDR3: TGTGCCAGCATCCTACAGGGGGCGGCCCAGCATTTT.

This clone was recorded at least ten times. V is TRBV3-1 and J is TRBJ2-3; 11 positions agree with TRBD2. Germline CDR1 is LGHDT and CDR2 is YNNKEL (reference sequence). Trimming took 1 base from V and 2 from J; bases not matched to a gene: 5. The CDR3 runs to 17 residues. CDR3 loop: CASSQAASGGITDTQYF. CDR3 in DNA: TGTGCCAGCAGCCAAGCGGCTAGCGGGGGGATCACAGATACGCAGTATTTT.

This clone showed up many times. This sequence joins TRBV10-3 and TRBJ2-1; TRBD2 might be the D (5 bases). Per germline, CDR1 ENHRY and CDR2 SYGVKD. The CDR3 sequence is 12 residues long. V dropped 3 bases and J dropped 7 bases, with 7 bases sitting between them. CDR3 loop: CAISDRGNEQFF. CDR3 DNA: TGTGCCATCAGTGACCGGGGTAATGAGCAGTTCTTC.

Ten or more counts support this clone. The genes are TRBV7-8 and TRBJ2-7; tentatively, D is TRBD2 (5 bases). The CDR3 is 14 amino acids. The V gene lost 7 bases and the J gene lost 6 bases, with 19 bases spanning the gap. Germline CDR1 and CDR2: SGHVS and FQNEAQ. The CDR3 protein is CASTGEGPWGEQYF. The DNA for the CDR3 is TGTGCCAGCACCGGAGAGGGCCCCTGGGGCGAGCAGTACTTC.

Turning to this clone: Given a much more abundant clone one base away, this may be a read error. The chain carries TRBV4-1 and TRBJ1-2; D gene uncertain. CDR3 length: 12 amino acids. Germline assignment: CDR1 MGHRA and CDR2 YSYEKL. V was shortened by 4 bases and J by 3 bases, with 6 bases between the two germline ends. CDR3 sequence: CASSRWDYGYTF. For the CDR3, the DNA is TGCGCCAGCAGCCGGTGGGACTATGGCTACACCTTC.